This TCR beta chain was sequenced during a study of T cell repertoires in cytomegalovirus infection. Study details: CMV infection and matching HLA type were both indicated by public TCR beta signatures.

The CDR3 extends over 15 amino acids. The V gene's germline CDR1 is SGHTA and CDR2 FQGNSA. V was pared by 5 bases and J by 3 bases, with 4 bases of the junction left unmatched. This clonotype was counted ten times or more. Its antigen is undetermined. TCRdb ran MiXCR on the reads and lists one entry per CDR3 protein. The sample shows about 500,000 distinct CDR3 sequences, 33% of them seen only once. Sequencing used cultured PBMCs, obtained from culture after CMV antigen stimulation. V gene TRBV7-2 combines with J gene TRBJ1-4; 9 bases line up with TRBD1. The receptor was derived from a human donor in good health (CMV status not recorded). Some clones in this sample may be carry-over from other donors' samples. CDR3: CASSPRTGANEKLFF. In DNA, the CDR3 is TGTGCCAGCAGCCCACGGACAGGGGCTAATGAAAAACTGTTTTTT.